This is a list of T cell receptor beta chains from one sample in a study of T cells in Graves' hyperthyroidism and ophthalmopathy. TCRdb reprocessed the multiplex PCR reads with MiXCR, giving one entry per CDR3 protein. The profile shows about 690,000 distinct CDR3 sequences, roughly a sixth of them singletons. Sequenced: blood. The receptors here all came from a man between 45 and 60 years old with Graves' hyperthyroidism. CDR3s include the opening cysteine and the closing phenylalanine or tryptophan.

TRBV29-1	TRBJ2-5	CSVVGGHAYQETQYF
TRBV5-1	TRBJ2-7	CASSPSGQGIDEQYF
TRBV7-9	TRBJ2-2	CASSLQVGGGELFF
TRBV18	TRBJ2-7	CASSPSQAITGNEQYF
TRBV5-1	TRBJ2-7	CASSLAGTSGSNVQYF
TRBV12-3/TRBV12-4	TRBJ2-1	CASSPGRLNDPRSSYNEQFF
TRBV24-1	TRBJ2-2	CATRGQGNTGELFF
TRBV2	TRBJ2-1	CASSTGGYNEQFF
TRBV5-1	TRBJ2-3	CASSFPGSTDTQYF
TRBV7-9	TRBJ2-7	CASSSDWRATNEQYF
TRBV7-9	TRBJ2-1	CASSILRASGNEQFF
TRBV28	TRBJ2-1	CASSLRFSQFF
TRBV2	TRBJ1-3	CASRQGAYTIYF
TRBV7-2	TRBJ1-1	CASSPREQATEAFF
TRBV12-3/TRBV12-4	TRBJ2-3	CASSPGTRVTDTQYF
TRBV10-3	TRBJ2-1	CAIARGGTSGSSYNEQFF
TRBV5-1	TRBJ2-1	CASSREQGYNEQFF
TRBV6-5	TRBJ2-1	CASSYGQGWDNEQFF
TRBV7-2	TRBJ2-1	CASSLLEGLAGYNEQFF
TRBV3-1	TRBJ2-7	CASSELAGGREQYF
TRBV7-2	TRBJ2-7	CASSLATGAAYEQYF
TRBV3-1	TRBJ2-7	CASSPLERGAYEQYF
TRBV11-2	TRBJ2-1	CASTTVLGAYNEQFF
TRBV5-6	TRBJ1-5	CASSLGQVNQPQHF
TRBV4-3	TRBJ2-7	CASSQIHPAYEQYF
TRBV19	TRBJ2-2	CASSKGPDTGELFF
TRBV28	TRBJ2-6	CASSSSTGANVLTF
TRBV5-1	TRBJ2-7	CASSLDQGTYEQYF
TRBV11-1	TRBJ2-7	CASSLDSAIYEQYF
TRBV28	TRBJ2-5	CASSDREEYQETQYF
TRBV29-1	TRBJ1-2	CSVEVPSPYGYTF
TRBV11-3	TRBJ2-1	CASSPTTGLGYNEQFF
TRBV10-3	TRBJ1-6	CAISGDRGENNSPLHF
TRBV29-1	TRBJ2-5	CSVVLSGRGETQYF
TRBV5-1	TRBJ2-1	CASTLAGGEWYNEQFF
TRBV10-3	TRBJ2-7	CAISEPTTSGRVYEQYF
TRBV30	TRBJ2-3	CAWSVTGQGTDTQYF
TRBV30	TRBJ2-7	CAWRGRDRVTYEQYF
TRBV5-1	TRBJ2-1	CASGLAGINEQFF
TRBV6-1	TRBJ2-3	CASTSGGAVFTDTQYF
TRBV7-2	TRBJ2-7	CASSYGTSLGEQYF
TRBV5-1	TRBJ2-5	CASSLLGAVQETQYF
TRBV6-1	TRBJ2-3	CASSRTGGTQYF
TRBV28	TRBJ1-5	CASSRSLGSNQPQHF
TRBV19	TRBJ1-1	CASSIDFRGTEAFF
TRBV11-1	TRBJ1-1	CASSFAGRGPAEAFF
TRBV5-8	TRBJ2-1	CASSTTSSQFF
TRBV7-9	TRBJ1-4	CASTPQNEKLFF
TRBV30	TRBJ1-1	CAWSPSNPEAFF